A single sample is the source of the 19 T cell receptor beta chains below, sequenced in a study of OX40 agonist ivuxolimab in advanced cancers. Assay: immunoSEQ multiplex PCR; the TCRdb copy retains only in-frame clones and omits some. The sample lists 150,000 to 180,000 clones, 90% to 95% occurring once. The sample was CD4+ or CD8+ T cells sorted from blood, taken in a trial of the OX40 agonist ivuxolimab. These receptors originate from an adult with an advanced solid tumor such as melanoma, head and neck, liver or kidney cancer.

This clone was found a few times. The chain recombines TRBV27 with TRBJ1-1; perhaps TRBD1 as D (5 bases). Per the germline V gene, CDR1 is MNHEY and CDR2 is SMNVEV (reference sequence). The CDR3 has 19 amino acids. V dropped 1 base and J dropped 1 base, with 22 bases sitting between them. The chain's CDR3 is CASSLYPGWDVQKNTEAFF. The CDR3 nucleotides read TGTGCCAGCAGTTTATATCCCGGGTGGGACGTACAAAAGAACACTGAAGCTTTCTTT.

The chain uses TRBV28 and TRBJ1-1; D might be TRBD1 (5 bases). V was cut by 5 bases and J by 1 base, with 11 bases left in between. Per germline, CDR1 MDHEN and CDR2 SYDVKM. CDR3 size: 14 residues. The CDR3 loop is CASSAPRGNTEAFF. In DNA, the CDR3 is TGTGCCAGCAGTGCACCGAGGGGGAACACTGAAGCTTTCTTT.

This chain joins TRBV5-5 and TRBJ2-2; D is ambiguous. Per germline, CDR1 SGHKS and CDR2 YYEKEE (reference sequence). CDR3 size: 12 residues. Between the trimmed V and J ends, which lost 1 base and 6 bases, there was a span of 4 bases. CDR3 DNA sequence: TGTGCCAGCAGCTTGACGGCCGGGGAGCTGTTTTTT. This sequence encodes CASSLTAGELFF.

This clone came up once. The V call is TRBV6-6, the J call TRBJ1-3; D gene ambiguous. Per the germline V gene, CDR1 is MNHNY and CDR2 is SVGAGI (reference sequence). The CDR3 totals 15 residues. V was clipped by 1 base and J by 0 bases, with 7 bases between them. The CDR3 sequence: CASSYLESSGNTIYF. The CDR3 region has the DNA TGTGCCAGCAGTTACTTGGAGAGCTCTGGAAACACCATATATTTT.

This chain connects TRBV10-3 to TRBJ2-3; the match to TRBD1 covers 9 bases. The J segment lost 4 bases and the V segment lost 9 bases, leaving 14 bases of the junction unmatched. Germline-derived CDR1 and CDR2 are ENHRY and SYGVKD. The CDR3 is 16 residues long. The CDR3 coding sequence is TGTGCCATTACAAAATTACCGGACAGGGGAGCAGATACGCAGTATTTT. Translating it yields CAITKLPDRGADTQYF.

V is TRBV7-2 and J is TRBJ2-3, with TRBD1 matching over 11 bases. With 4 bases clipped from V and 5 bases from J, the junction kept 8 bases outside the gene matches. The CDR3 contains 16 residues. CDR1 is SGHTA and CDR2 is FQGNSA in the germline V gene. Written as DNA, the CDR3 is TGTGCCAGCAGCTCCCCTGGACAGGGGGCAAGAGATACGCAGTATTTT. Protein: CASSSPGQGARDTQYF.

The chain employs TRBV5-1 and TRBJ2-2; D not resolved. V lost 6 bases and J 9 bases, leaving 12 bases between the germline ends. This CDR3 spans 12 amino acids. CDR1 is SGHRS, CDR2 YFSETQ, per germline. CDR3 protein: CASTGYGRELFF. The CDR3 coding sequence is TGCGCCAGCACCGGGTACGGCCGGGAGCTGTTTTTT.

Note on this clone: The sample contains more than one DNA sequence encoding this CDR3. The chain combines TRBV29-1 with TRBJ2-3; 7 positions match TRBD1. J gave up 2 bases and V 6 bases, and 8 bases lay outside the gene matches. From germline, CDR1 is SQVTM and CDR2 ANQGSEA. This CDR3 is 14 amino acids long. This CDR3 reads CSVRTGDPTDTQYF. CDR3 coding DNA: TGCAGCGTACGTACAGGGGACCCCACAGATACGCAGTATTTT.

The chain employs TRBV11-2 and TRBJ2-5; 7 bases match TRBD2. The CDR3 is 16 amino acids. Trimming cost V 1 base and J 4 bases; bases outside gene matches: 9. Germline V CDR1 and CDR2: SGHAT, FQNNGV. The CDR3 nucleotides read TGTGCCAGCAGCTTAGTCGGACTAGTGATAACAGAGACCCAGTACTTC. This gives the protein CASSLVGLVITETQYF. Full variable domain (missing parts from reference TRBV11-2 and TRBJ2-5): EAGVAQSPRYKIIEKRQSVAFWCNPISGHATLYWYQQILGQGPKLLIQFQNNGVVDDSQLPKDRFSAERLKGVDSTLKIQPAKLEDSAVYLCASSLVGLVITETQYFGPGTRLLVL.

The chain links TRBV5-4 to TRBJ2-7, with 7 bases identical to TRBD1. J gave up 6 bases and V 3 bases, and 12 bases lay outside the gene matches. CDR3 length: 15 residues. CDR1 is SGHNT and CDR2 is YYREEE in the germline V gene (reference sequence). This CDR3 is CASSWGDRETGEQYF. The DNA for the CDR3 is TGTGCCAGCAGCTGGGGCGACAGGGAAACCGGCGAGCAGTACTTC. The whole variable domain, filled in from reference TRBV5-4 and TRBJ2-7, reads ETGVTQSPTHLIKTRGQQVTLRCSSQSGHNTVSWYQQALGQGPQFIFQYYREEENGRGNFPPRFSGLQFPNYSSELNVNALELDDSALYLCASSWGDRETGEQYFGPGTRLTVT.

The DNA for the CDR3 is TGTGCCAGCTCCCGGGACAGAGTCACCGGGGAGCTGTTTTTT. It specifies CASSRDRVTGELFF. The chain has TRBV6-1 and TRBJ2-2; TRBD1 aligns across 7 bases. The CDR3 has 14 amino acids. V lost 8 bases, J lost 4 bases, and 7 bases stayed unmatched. Germline loops: CDR1 MNHNS, CDR2 SASEGT.

The chain combines TRBV9 with TRBJ2-7; weak D call: TRBD1 (5 bases). CDR1 and CDR2 from the germline V gene are SGDLS and YYNGEE. The CDR3 has 13 residues. V was pared by 3 bases and J by 1 base, with 8 bases between. CDR3 coding DNA: TGTGCCAGCAGCGGCCACAGGTCCTACGAGCAGTACTTC. This codes for CASSGHRSYEQYF.

This clone was detected only a few times. The CDR3 DNA follows: TGCGCCAGCAGCTTGGGGGCTAGCGGGGGATACGAGCAGTACTTC. Translation gives CASSLGASGGYEQYF. V gene TRBV5-1 combines with J gene TRBJ2-7; 10 nucleotides match TRBD2. V lost 0 bases, J lost 4 bases, and 4 bases stayed unmatched. Germline lookup yields CDR1 SGHRS and CDR2 YFSETQ. This CDR3 region has 15 residues.

The CDR3 protein is CASRQTFTYEQYF. CDR3 bases: TGTGCCAGCAGGCAGACTTTTACCTACGAGCAGTACTTC. The rearrangement uses TRBV2 and TRBJ2-7; no clear D gene. V was trimmed by 6 bases and J by 2 bases, leaving 11 bases between them. CDR1 is SNHLY, CDR2 FYNNEI, per germline. The CDR3 length is 13 residues.

The chain joins TRBV5-1 to TRBJ1-1; TRBD1 is a possible D gene (6 bases). The CDR3 is made up of 13 amino acids. Trimming shortened V by 0 bases and J by 6 bases, and 9 bases separated the two germline ends. The germline V gene has CDR1 SGHRS and CDR2 YFSETQ. Here the CDR3 reads CASSLDRVPEAFF. DNA for the CDR3: TGCGCCAGCAGCTTGGACAGGGTCCCTGAAGCTTTCTTT.

This clone showed up just once. The DNA of the CDR3 is TGTGCCAGCAGCGAAAGACAGGCGTCCTACGAGCAGTACTTC. Its translation is CASSERQASYEQYF. V and J are TRBV7-2 and TRBJ2-7, with D tentatively TRBD1 (6 bases). Germline V lookup: CDR1 SGHTA, CDR2 FQGNSA. Trimming stripped 5 bases from V and 1 base from J, with 12 bases between. The CDR3 consists of 14 residues.

The V gene is TRBV5-1, the J gene TRBJ1-2; TRBD1 aligns across 7 bases. CDR1 and CDR2 (germline): SGHRS, YFSETQ. Losses at the gene ends were 0 bases for V and 6 bases for J; bases not matched to a gene: 2. This CDR3 has 13 amino acids. The CDR3 here is CASSLDRGDGYTF. In DNA form, the CDR3 reads TGCGCCAGCAGCTTGGACAGGGGAGATGGCTACACCTTC. Using reference TRBV5-1 and TRBJ1-2 for the parts outside the CDR3, the full variable domain is KAGVTQTPRYLIKTRGQQVTLSCSPISGHRSVSWYQQTPGQGLQFLFEYFSETQRNKGNFPGRFSGRQFSNSRSEMNVSTLELGDSALYLCASSLDRGDGYTFGSGTRLTVV.

J is TRBJ2-7 and V is TRBV7-2, with a possible D match to TRBD2 (5 bases). CDR1 and CDR2 (germline): SGHTA, FQGNSA. Trimming cost V 2 bases and J 0 bases, with 11 bases left between them. The CDR3 covers 15 residues. CDR3 nucleotide sequence: TGTGCCAGCAGCTTATCGGGAACACTCTCCTACGAGCAGTACTTC. Translated: CASSLSGTLSYEQYF.

The CDR3 DNA is TGTGCCAGCTCCCGAGCTAGCGACTCCTACAATGAGCAGTTCTTC. This sequence encodes CASSRASDSYNEQFF. The chain employs TRBV18 and TRBJ2-1, with TRBD2 as a possible D gene (6 bases). Germline lookup yields CDR1 KGHSH and CDR2 LQKENI. Deletions cut 6 bases from V and 0 bases from J, with 12 bases between. This CDR3 spans 15 amino acids. Filled out from reference TRBV18 and TRBJ2-1, the complete variable domain reads NAGVMQNPRHLVRRRGQEARLRCSPMKGHSHVYWYRQLPEEGLKFMVYLQKENIIDESGMPKERFSAEFPKEGPSILRIQQVVRGDSAAYFCASSRASDSYNEQFFGPGTRLTVL.